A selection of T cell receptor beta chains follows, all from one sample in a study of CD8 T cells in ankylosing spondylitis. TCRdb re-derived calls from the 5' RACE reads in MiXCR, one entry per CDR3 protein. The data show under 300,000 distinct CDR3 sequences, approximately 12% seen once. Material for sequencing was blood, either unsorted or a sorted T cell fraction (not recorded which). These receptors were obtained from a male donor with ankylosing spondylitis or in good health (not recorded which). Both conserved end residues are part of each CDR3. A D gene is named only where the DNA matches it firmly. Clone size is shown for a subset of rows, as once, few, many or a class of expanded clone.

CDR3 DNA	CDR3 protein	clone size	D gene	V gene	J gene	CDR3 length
TGTGCCAGCAGCCCGGGACTAGCGGGGTGGGATACGCAGTATTTT	CASSPGLAGWDTQYF	many	TRBD2	TRBV27	TRBJ2-3	15
TGTGCCAGCAGGGCAGGGGGGACGGGTTCACCCCTCCACTTT	CASRAGGTGSPLHF	many	TRBD1	TRBV6-1	TRBJ1-6	14
TGTGCCAGCAGACCCGGGAACTATTCACCCCTCCACTTT	CASRPGNYSPLHF	.	.	TRBV12-3/TRBV12-4	TRBJ1-6	13
TGTGCCAGTAGTATTCCCGGAGGCGGCGGGGCGGATGAGCAGTTCTTC	CASSIPGGGGADEQFF	few	.	TRBV19	TRBJ2-1	16
TGCAGTGCTAGGGCCTTTGGGAATGAGCAGTTCTTC	CSARAFGNEQFF	many	.	TRBV20-1	TRBJ2-1	12
TGCGCCAGCAGCTTGGAAATCGGGACAGCAATGAACACTGAAGCTTTCTTT	CASSLEIGTAMNTEAFF	.	TRBD1	TRBV5-1	TRBJ1-1	17
TGCGCCAGCAGCGTCGGACTAGCGGGAGAGACCCAGTACTTC	CASSVGLAGETQYF	many	TRBD2	TRBV5-1	TRBJ2-5	14
TGCAGTGCTAGTCGTCTAGCGGGAGACAACACCGGGGAGCTGTTTTTT	CSASRLAGDNTGELFF	few	TRBD2	TRBV20-1	TRBJ2-2	16
TGTGCCAGCAGCTACGATCGGGGAAAGCATGGCTACACCTTC	CASSYDRGKHGYTF	.	.	TRBV7-9	TRBJ1-2	14
TGCAGTGCTAGAGATCCCGGATGGGTGGGTACGCAGTATTTT	CSARDPGWVGTQYF	many	.	TRBV20-1	TRBJ2-3	14
TGCGCCAGCAGCCAACTACCGGGACTAGCGTCTGATGAGCAGTTCTTC	CASSQLPGLASDEQFF	many	TRBD2	TRBV4-1	TRBJ2-1	16
TGTGCCAGCAGTTACCTCGGAATAGCGGGGGCCTTATACAATGAGCAGTTCTTC	CASSYLGIAGALYNEQFF	many	TRBD2	TRBV6-5	TRBJ2-1	18
TGTGCCAGCATTGGACAGTACTACGAGCAGTACTTC	CASIGQYYEQYF	few	.	TRBV28	TRBJ2-7	12